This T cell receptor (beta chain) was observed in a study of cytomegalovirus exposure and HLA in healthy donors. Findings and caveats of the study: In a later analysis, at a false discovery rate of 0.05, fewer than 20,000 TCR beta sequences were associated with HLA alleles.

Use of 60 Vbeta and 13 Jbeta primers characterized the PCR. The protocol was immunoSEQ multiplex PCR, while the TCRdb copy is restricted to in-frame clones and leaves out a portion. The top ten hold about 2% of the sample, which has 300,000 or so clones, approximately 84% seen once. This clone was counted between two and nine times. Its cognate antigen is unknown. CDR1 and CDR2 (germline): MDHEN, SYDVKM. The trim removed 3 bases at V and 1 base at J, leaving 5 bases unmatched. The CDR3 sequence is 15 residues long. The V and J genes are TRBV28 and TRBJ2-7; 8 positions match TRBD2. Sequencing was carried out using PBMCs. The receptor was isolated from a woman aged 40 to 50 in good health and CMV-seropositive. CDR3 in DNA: TGTGCCAGCAGTTTCCTAGCGGGTACATCCTACGAGCAGTACTTC. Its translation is CASSFLAGTSYEQYF. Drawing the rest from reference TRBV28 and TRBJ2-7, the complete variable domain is DVKVTQSSRYLVKRTGEKVFLECVQDMDHENMFWYRQDPGLGLRLIYFSYDVKMKEKGDIPEGYSVSREKKERFSLILESASTNQTSMYLCASSFLAGTSYEQYFGPGTRLTVT.